One and the same sample provided the 30 T cell receptor beta chains below, sequenced in a study of molecular identifiers for immune sequencing clone quantification. TCRdb reanalysed the PCR reads using MiXCR and keeps one entry per CDR3 protein. The sample lists 30,000 to 45,000 distinct CDR3 sequences, 15% to 20% occurring once. The sample taken for sequencing was naive CD8+ T cells from blood, with Jurkat cell RNA spiked in. The sample's subset: FACS-sorted CD8+CD4-CCR7+CD45RA+ naive T cells. These receptors originate from a human donor in good health. Some libraries in this study had Jurkat cell RNA spiked in.

The chain uses TRBV14 and TRBJ2-1, with 7 bases fitting TRBD2. Unmatched junction bases numbered 4, after V lost 2 bases and J lost 3 bases. This CDR3 is 15 amino acids long. Germline CDR1 is SGHDN and CDR2 is FVKESK. CDR3 residues: CASSQHPSGYNEQFF. CDR3 sequence (DNA): TGTGCCAGCAGCCAACACCCTAGCGGCTACAATGAGCAGTTCTTC.

In this sample, this clonotype turned up a few times. The rearrangement links TRBV9 to TRBJ2-1, with D possibly being TRBD1 or TRBD2 (5 bases each). Germline V gene lookup returns CDR1 SGDLS and CDR2 YYNGEE. The CDR3 is made up of 16 amino acids. Trimming shortened V by 3 bases and J by 0 bases, and 13 bases separated the two germline ends. CDR3: CASSAWGGHSYNEQFF. DNA for the CDR3: TGTGCCAGCAGCGCGTGGGGCGGGCACTCCTACAATGAGCAGTTCTTC.

This clonotype was found many times. This rearrangement joins TRBV29-1 to TRBJ2-7, with 15 nucleotides matching TRBD2. V lost 3 bases and J lost 5; bases outside the gene matches: 2. The CDR3 spans 14 residues. Looked up from germline, CDR1 is SQVTM and CDR2 is ANQGSEA. CDR3 sequence (DNA): TGCAGCGTTGACGGGACTAGCGGGAGGCACGAGCAGTACTTC. Its translation: CSVDGTSGRHEQYF.

This clonotype was seen repeatedly, ten times or more. The chain has TRBV4-1 and TRBJ2-7; 16 bases are shared with TRBD2. Looked up from germline, CDR1 is MGHRA and CDR2 is YSYEKL. CDR3 length equals 20 residues. After removal of 1 base from V and 6 bases from J, the junction contained 15 bases not matched to a gene. The CDR3 nucleotides read TGCGCCAGCAGCCAAGGGGTTAGAGGGACTAGCGGGAGGGCTTCGCCCGAGCAGTACTTC. Residues: CASSQGVRGTSGRASPEQYF.

The V and J genes are TRBV28 and TRBJ1-1, with 7 bases identical to TRBD1. Germline values: CDR1 MDHEN, CDR2 SYDVKM. The CDR3 spans 15 residues. The trim removed 3 bases at V and 2 bases at J, leaving 6 bases unmatched. This CDR3 is CASSFNRGRNTEAFF. CDR3 DNA: TGTGCCAGCAGTTTTAACAGGGGACGTAACACTGAAGCTTTCTTT.

The chain joins TRBV27 to TRBJ2-7, with TRBD1 matching 7 bases. V shed 2 bases and J 10 bases; nucleotides not matched to a gene: 8. In germline, CDR1 is MNHEY, CDR2 SMNVEV (reference sequence). This CDR3 is built from 13 residues. Here the CDR3 DNA reads TGTGCCAGCAGTTTAACCGGGACAGTCCTACAGTACTTC. As protein: CASSLTGTVLQYF.

This clonotype was counted ten times or more. The chain joins TRBV6-6 to TRBJ1-2; the match to TRBD1 covers 8 bases. Unmatched junction bases numbered 7, after V lost 7 bases and J lost 0 bases. CDR3 length equals 15 residues. Germline assignment: CDR1 MNHNY and CDR2 SVGAGI (reference sequence). The CDR3 loop is CASTPTGDSNYGYTF. CDR3 DNA: TGTGCCAGCACTCCGACAGGGGACTCTAACTATGGCTACACCTTC.

Points on this clonotype: One base away lies a much larger clone, so this may be a sequencing read error. V gene TRBV7-9 combines with J gene TRBJ2-5; the D is unclear. The CDR3 consists of 12 residues. V lost 8 bases and J 4 bases, leaving 11 bases between the germline ends. The germline V gene has CDR1 SEHNR and CDR2 FQNEAQ (reference sequence). The CDR3 protein is CASLGRRETQYF. CDR3 DNA: TGTGCCAGCTTGGGCCGACGAGAGACCCAGTACTTC.

This clonotype was seen repeatedly, ten times or more. The chain uses TRBV19 and TRBJ1-5, with D perhaps matching TRBD1 (5 bases). V was shortened by 4 bases and J by 2 bases, with 12 bases between the two germline ends. This CDR3 has 15 amino acids. Germline CDR1 and CDR2: LNHDA and SQIVND (reference sequence). CDR3 DNA: TGTGCCAGTAGTACCATGGGACGGGGCAATCAGCCCCAGCATTTT. Translating gives CASSTMGRGNQPQHF.

This clonotype occurred many times. As DNA, the CDR3 is TGCGCCAGCAGCCCGGACCCGGGGCCACACGCCTACGAGCAGTACTTC. This translates into CASSPDPGPHAYEQYF. J is TRBJ2-7 and V is TRBV5-1; D is possibly TRBD1 or TRBD2 (5 bases each). The V end lost 4 bases, the J end lost 2 bases, and 19 bases lay between the germline ends. The CDR3 covers 16 residues. Germline values: CDR1 SGHRS, CDR2 YFSETQ.

Details on this clonotype: This may arise from a read error, as a much more abundant clone is one base away. The chain has TRBV5-1 and TRBJ2-2; TRBD1 agrees at 10 bases. This CDR3 contains 15 residues. Germline lookup yields CDR1 SGHRS and CDR2 YFSETQ. The DNA of the CDR3 is TGCGCCAGCAGCCTCGACAGGGGGCTCACCGGGGAGCTGGTTTTT. Protein product: CASSLDRGLTGELVF.

In this sample, this clonotype turned up many times. This sequence joins TRBV7-6 and TRBJ2-1, with D perhaps matching TRBD1 or TRBD2 (5 bases each). The V end was cut by 3 bases, the J end by 7 bases, with 10 bases between. The germline gives CDR1 SGHVS, CDR2 FNYEAQ. The CDR3 contains 13 residues. CDR3 DNA: TGTGCCAGCAGCTTGGGACCTACGAATGAGCAGTTCTTC. Translation: CASSLGPTNEQFF.

This clonotype was seen repeatedly, ten times or more. The chain joins TRBV20-1 to TRBJ2-7, with TRBD2 identical over 8 bases. Germline V gene lookup returns CDR1 DFQATT and CDR2 SNEGSKA (reference sequence). J gave up 4 bases and V 6 bases, and 8 bases lay outside the gene matches. The CDR3 consists of 13 residues. CDR3 region: CSANSGTYYEQYF. The CDR3 DNA is TGCAGTGCAAATAGCGGGACATATTACGAGCAGTACTTC.

The chain joins TRBV27 to TRBJ1-1, with D hard to call. Trimming pared 11 bases from V and 2 bases from J, leaving 12 bases between. Germline-derived CDR1 and CDR2 are MNHEY and SMNVEV (reference sequence). The CDR3 is 12 residues long. DNA of the CDR3: TGTGCCTCCGTAGGAGGTAACACTGAAGCTTTCTTT. The encoded protein is CASVGGNTEAFF.

This clonotype was counted a single time. A read error is possible here, since a much larger clone lies one base away. V usage is TRBV10-3 and J usage is TRBJ2-6; a possible D gene is TRBD1 (5 bases). This CDR3 is 16 amino acids long. CDR1 is ENHRY and CDR2 is SYGVKD in the germline V gene. The CDR3 reads CAISEEDTYGANALTF. DNA of the CDR3: TGTGCCATCAGTGAGGAAGACACGTATGGGGCCAACGCCCTGACTTTC.

This clonotype was seen a handful of times. In DNA, the CDR3 is TGTGCCAGCAGCTTAGGCGGGAAAAACACAGATACGCAGTATTTT. Translated, it gives CASSLGGKNTDTQYF. The chain joins TRBV11-2 to TRBJ2-3, with a tentative D call TRBD2 (6 bases). V was cut by 1 base and J by 2 bases, with 10 bases left in between. The CDR3 covers 15 residues. CDR1 is SGHAT, CDR2 FQNNGV, per germline. Looking up the rest from reference TRBV11-2 and TRBJ2-3 gives the full variable domain: EAGVAQSPRYKIIEKRQSVAFWCNPISGHATLYWYQQILGQGPKLLIQFQNNGVVDDSQLPKDRFSAERLKGVDSTLKIQPAKLEDSAVYLCASSLGGKNTDTQYFGPGTRLTVL.

This clonotype showed up many times. V gene TRBV4-2 combines with J gene TRBJ2-7; TRBD1 or TRBD2 may be the D gene (6 bases each). Trimming took 3 bases from V and 6 from J, leaving 15 bases between them. The length of the CDR3 is 14 residues. From germline, CDR1 is LGHNA and CDR2 YNFKEQ. The DNA for the CDR3 is TGTGCCAGCAGCCATGGGGGGCTGAGTGGCGAGCAGTACTTC. Translated: CASSHGGLSGEQYF.

As for this clonotype: A much larger clone differs from this one at a single base, so this may be a read error. The chain carries TRBV6-2 or TRBV6-3 and TRBJ2-1; the match to TRBD2 covers 10 bases. The germline V gene encodes CDR1 MNHEY and CDR2 SVGEGT. This CDR3 has 16 residues. The CDR3 DNA is TGTGCCGGCAGTAACGCCGGGACTAGCGTCTACAATGAGCAGTTCTTC. Translated: CAGSNAGTSVYNEQFF.

This clonotype was observed many times. The V and J genes are TRBV6-2 or TRBV6-3 and TRBJ2-5; D perhaps matches TRBD2 (5 bases). In germline, CDR1 is MNHEY, CDR2 SVGEGT. This CDR3 spans 13 amino acids. The V gene lost 6 bases and the J gene lost 4 bases, with 12 bases spanning the gap. The chain's CDR3 is CASSAGGRETQYF. CDR3 in DNA: TGTGCCAGCAGCGCTGGAGGTAGAGAGACCCAGTACTTC.

This clonotype was seen at least ten times. This chain joins TRBV7-3 and TRBJ2-7; 9 nucleotides match TRBD1. The CDR3 runs to 16 residues. Germline CDR1 SGHTA, CDR2 FQGTGA. V shed 5 bases, J shed 7 bases, and the junction held 15 bases outside the gene matches. DNA of the CDR3: TGTGCCAGCAGCCCAACAGGGGGCGAAGCCTTGAGGGAGCAGTACTTC. Translated: CASSPTGGEALREQYF.

To note about this clonotype: A much larger clonotype is one base distant, so this may be a read error. Written as DNA, the CDR3 is TGCGCCAGCAGCCAAACACAGGGGCAGTACTTCGAGCAGTACTTC. Residues: CASSQTQGQYFEQYF. V is TRBV4-3 and J is TRBJ2-7; 7 bases match TRBD1. Germline V gene lookup returns CDR1 LGHNA and CDR2 YSLEER. The CDR3 consists of 15 residues. V lost 2 bases, J lost 6 bases, and 10 bases stayed unmatched.

This clonotype was seen ten or more times. This chain uses TRBV7-9 with TRBJ2-3, with 8 bases fitting TRBD2. The CDR3 contains 16 residues. The trim removed 4 bases at V and 4 bases at J, leaving 10 bases unmatched. Per germline, CDR1 SEHNR and CDR2 FQNEAQ (reference sequence). The CDR3: CASSSLAGKRSDTQYF. The CDR3 DNA reads as TGTGCCAGCAGCTCATTAGCGGGAAAGCGGTCAGATACGCAGTATTTT.

This clonotype has a count of ten or more. This chain joins TRBV4-1 and TRBJ2-7; D is ambiguous. The V gene's germline CDR1 is MGHRA and CDR2 YSYEKL. Trimming left V 1 base short and J 3 bases short, with 10 bases between. The CDR3 is 14 amino acids. The CDR3: CASSQGRPYYEQYF. CDR3 sequence (DNA): TGCGCCAGCAGCCAAGGTCGACCGTACTACGAGCAGTACTTC.

At least ten counts were recorded for this clonotype. This chain links TRBV6-2 or TRBV6-3 with TRBJ2-6; weak D call: TRBD1 (6 bases). V lost 5 bases to trimming and J lost 2 bases, with 22 bases between them. This CDR3 is 19 amino acids long. CDR1 is MNHEY and CDR2 is SVGEGT in the germline V gene. The CDR3 sequence: CASSPGWDTTGPGANVLTF. DNA for the CDR3: TGTGCCAGCAGTCCGGGATGGGACACAACCGGGCCTGGGGCCAACGTCCTGACTTTC.

In its sample, this clonotype was seen many times. This rearrangement joins TRBV4-3 to TRBJ2-3; possibly TRBD1 for D (6 bases). V lost 1 base to trimming and J lost 4 bases, with 12 bases between them. Germline V gene sequence: CDR1 LGHNA, CDR2 YSLEER. The CDR3 consists of 15 residues. In nucleotides, the CDR3 is TGCGCCAGCAGCCAAGTCACAGGGATCCCAGATACGCAGTATTTT. Translation gives CASSQVTGIPDTQYF.

This clonotype was recorded many times. This chain links TRBV6-2 or TRBV6-3 with TRBJ2-7; D not resolved. Germline loops: CDR1 MNHEY, CDR2 SVGEGT. Deletions cut 3 bases from V and 3 bases from J, with 6 bases between. The CDR3 runs 12 residues. This CDR3 is CASSYSIYEQYF. The CDR3 DNA sequence: TGTGCCAGCAGTTATTCGATCTACGAGCAGTACTTC.

Comments on this clonotype: Being one base from a much bigger clone, this may be a read error. The CDR3: CASTKWAAPGGETQYF. The CDR3 nucleotides are TGTGCCAGCACCAAGTGGGCGGCGCCCGGGGGGGAGACCCAGTACTTC. The chain carries TRBV7-8 and TRBJ2-5, with 7 bases aligning to TRBD2. CDR3 length: 16 amino acids. From germline, CDR1 is SGHVS and CDR2 FQNEAQ. V lost 7 bases, J lost 5 bases, and 16 bases stayed unmatched. Combining the CDR3 with reference TRBV7-8 and TRBJ2-5 gives the whole variable domain GAGVSQSPRYKVAKRGQDVALRCDPISGHVSLFWYQQALGQGPEFLTYFQNEAQLDKSGLPSDRFFAERPEGSVSTLKIQRTQQEDSAVYLCASTKWAAPGGETQYFGPGTRLLVL.

This clonotype was recorded many times. The rearrangement links TRBV4-1 to TRBJ1-2; D may be TRBD1 (6 bases). Germline CDR1 reads MGHRA; CDR2 reads YSYEKL. The CDR3 runs to 15 residues. The V gene lost 0 bases and the J gene lost 3 bases, with 11 bases spanning the gap. The DNA of the CDR3 is TGCGCCAGCAGCCAAGATCTCGGACAGCACTATGGCTACACCTTC. It specifies CASSQDLGQHYGYTF.

CDR3 sequence (DNA): TGCAGTGGACTGGGACATCTCGGGGATGAGCAGTTCTTC. Protein sequence: CSGLGHLGDEQFF. The J gene is TRBJ2-1, the V gene TRBV20-1, with a weak D call TRBD1 (6 bases). V dropped 7 bases and J dropped 8 bases, with 18 bases sitting between them. The CDR3 runs 13 residues. The germline CDR1 and CDR2 sequences are DFQATT and SNEGSKA (reference sequence).

The count of this clonotype is one. It may be a read error: a sequence one base away is much more abundant. The CDR3 region is CASSLGRAYAQYF. CDR3 sequence (DNA): TGTGCCAGCAGTTTAGGCAGGGCCTACGCGCAGTACTTC. The chain couples TRBV27 to TRBJ2-7; TRBD1 might be the D (5 bases). Germline V gene sequence: CDR1 MNHEY, CDR2 SMNVEV (reference sequence). CDR3 size: 13 residues.